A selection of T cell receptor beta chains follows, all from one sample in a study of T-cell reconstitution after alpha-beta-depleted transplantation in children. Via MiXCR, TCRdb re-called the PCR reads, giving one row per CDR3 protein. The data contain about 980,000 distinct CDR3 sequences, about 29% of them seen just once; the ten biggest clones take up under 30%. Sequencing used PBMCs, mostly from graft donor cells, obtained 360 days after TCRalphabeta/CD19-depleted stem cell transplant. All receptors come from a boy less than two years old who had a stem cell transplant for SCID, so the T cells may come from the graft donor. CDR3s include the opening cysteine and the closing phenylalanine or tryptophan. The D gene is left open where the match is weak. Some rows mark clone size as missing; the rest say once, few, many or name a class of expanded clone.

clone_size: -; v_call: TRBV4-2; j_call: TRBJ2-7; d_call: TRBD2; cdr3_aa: CASSQDGLAGTYEQYF; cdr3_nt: TGTGCCAGCAGCCAAGACGGACTAGCGGGGACCTACGAGCAGTACTTC
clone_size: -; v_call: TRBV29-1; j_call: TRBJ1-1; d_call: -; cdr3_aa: CSVEADRLNTEAFF; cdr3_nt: TGCAGCGTTGAAGCTGACAGGCTGAACACTGAAGCTTTCTTT
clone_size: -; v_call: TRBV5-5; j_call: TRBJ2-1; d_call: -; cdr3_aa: CASSRAGPHNEQFF; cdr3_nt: TGTGCCAGCAGCCGGGCAGGTCCACACAATGAGCAGTTCTTC
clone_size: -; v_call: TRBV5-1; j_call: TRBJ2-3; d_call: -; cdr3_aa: CASSRNTGDTQYF; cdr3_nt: TGCGCCAGCAGCAGGAATACCGGGGATACGCAGTATTTT
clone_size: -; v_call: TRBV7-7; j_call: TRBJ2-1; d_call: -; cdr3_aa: CASSLAGAPNEQFF; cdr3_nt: TGTGCCAGCAGCTTAGCGGGGGCCCCCAATGAGCAGTTCTTC
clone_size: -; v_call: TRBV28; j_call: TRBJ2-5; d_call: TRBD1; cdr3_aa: CASRDRTGGRETQYF; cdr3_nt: TGTGCCAGCAGAGACCGCACAGGGGGAAGGGAGACCCAGTACTTC
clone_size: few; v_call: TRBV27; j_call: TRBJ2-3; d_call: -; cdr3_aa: CASSSHRDSTDTQYF; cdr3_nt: TGTGCCAGCAGTTCCCACAGGGATAGCACAGATACGCAGTATTTT
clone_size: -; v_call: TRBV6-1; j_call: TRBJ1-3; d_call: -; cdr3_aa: CASSTTLSGNTIYF; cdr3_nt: TGTGCCAGCAGCACCACTCTATCTGGAAACACCATATATTTT
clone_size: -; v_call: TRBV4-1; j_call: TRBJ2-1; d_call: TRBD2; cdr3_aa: CASSQELAGLNEQFF; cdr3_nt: TGCGCCAGCAGCCAAGAGCTAGCGGGGTTAAATGAGCAGTTCTTC
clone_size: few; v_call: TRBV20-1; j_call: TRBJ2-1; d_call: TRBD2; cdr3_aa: CSAHSSGGNNEQFF; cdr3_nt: TGCAGTGCTCACTCTAGCGGGGGGAACAATGAGCAGTTCTTC
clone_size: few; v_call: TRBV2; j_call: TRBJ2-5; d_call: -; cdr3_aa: CASSERWGVSTGTQYF; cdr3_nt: TGTGCCAGCAGTGAACGTTGGGGGGTCTCCACAGGGACCCAGTACTTC
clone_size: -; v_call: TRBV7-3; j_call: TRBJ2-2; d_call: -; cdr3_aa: CASSSRDTTGELFF; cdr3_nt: TGTGCCAGCAGCTCCCGGGACACGACCGGGGAGCTGTTTTTT
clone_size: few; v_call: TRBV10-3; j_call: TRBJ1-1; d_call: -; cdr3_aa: CAISESGGSEEAFF; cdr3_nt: TGTGCCATCAGTGAGTCGGGCGGGAGTGAGGAAGCTTTCTTT
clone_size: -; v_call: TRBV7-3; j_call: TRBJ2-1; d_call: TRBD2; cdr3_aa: CASSPRLAGAPPEQFF; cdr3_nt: TGTGCCAGCAGCCCGAGACTAGCGGGGGCCCCTCCAGAGCAGTTCTTC
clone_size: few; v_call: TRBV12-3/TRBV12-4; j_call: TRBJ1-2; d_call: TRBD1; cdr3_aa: CASSLGQEYGYTF; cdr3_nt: TGTGCCAGCAGTCTCGGACAGGAGTATGGCTACACCTTC
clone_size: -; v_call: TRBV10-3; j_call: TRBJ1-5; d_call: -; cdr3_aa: CAISDRDRNQPQHF; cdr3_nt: TGTGCCATCAGTGATCGAGACCGCAATCAGCCCCAGCATTTT
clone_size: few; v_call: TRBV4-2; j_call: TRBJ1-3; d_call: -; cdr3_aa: CASSQLVQGNTIYF; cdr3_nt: TGTGCCAGCAGCCAACTCGTCCAAGGAAACACCATATATTTT
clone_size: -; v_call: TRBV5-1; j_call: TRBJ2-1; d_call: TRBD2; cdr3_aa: CASSLRGLAGSFYNEQFF; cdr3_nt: TGCGCCAGCAGCTTGAGGGGACTAGCGGGGAGTTTCTACAATGAGCAGTTCTTC
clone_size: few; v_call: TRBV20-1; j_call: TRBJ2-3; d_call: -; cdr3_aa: CSASGGPTDTQYF; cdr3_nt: TGCAGTGCTAGCGGGGGGCCCACAGATACGCAGTATTTT
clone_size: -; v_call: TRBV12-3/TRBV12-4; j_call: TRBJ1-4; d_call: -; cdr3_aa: CASSTGAINEKLFF; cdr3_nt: TGTGCCAGCAGCACGGGGGCGATTAATGAAAAACTGTTTTTT
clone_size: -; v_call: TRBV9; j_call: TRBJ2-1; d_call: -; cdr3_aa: CASSVEAPSYNEQFF; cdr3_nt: TGTGCCAGCAGCGTTGAGGCCCCCTCCTACAATGAGCAGTTCTTC
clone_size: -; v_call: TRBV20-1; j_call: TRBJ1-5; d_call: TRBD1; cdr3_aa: CSASPPTGLQPQHF; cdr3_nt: TGCAGTGCTAGTCCCCCGACAGGGCTCCAGCCCCAGCATTTT
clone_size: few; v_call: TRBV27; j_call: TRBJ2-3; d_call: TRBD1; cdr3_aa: CASRRQGRDTQYF; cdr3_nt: TGTGCCAGCAGGCGACAGGGAAGGGATACGCAGTATTTT
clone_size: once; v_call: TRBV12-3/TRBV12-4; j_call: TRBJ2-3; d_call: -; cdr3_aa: CASSQEGQPRDTQYF; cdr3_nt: TGTGCCAGCAGTCAGGAGGGGCAGCCTCGAGATACGCAGTATTTT
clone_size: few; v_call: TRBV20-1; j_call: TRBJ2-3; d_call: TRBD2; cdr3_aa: CSAREASGGATQYF; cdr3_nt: TGCAGTGCTAGAGAGGCTAGCGGGGGGGCCACGCAGTATTTT
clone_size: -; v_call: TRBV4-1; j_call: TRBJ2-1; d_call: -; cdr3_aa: CASSQVAGNSYNEQFF; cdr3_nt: TGCGCCAGCAGCCAAGTGGCGGGGAACTCCTACAATGAGCAGTTCTTC
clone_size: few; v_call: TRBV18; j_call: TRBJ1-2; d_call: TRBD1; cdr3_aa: CASSPGTGDYGYTF; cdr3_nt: TGTGCCAGCTCACCCGGGACAGGGGACTATGGCTACACCTTC
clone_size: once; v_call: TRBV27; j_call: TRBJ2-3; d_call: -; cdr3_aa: CASSLSRGVGTQYF; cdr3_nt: TGTGCCAGCAGTTTATCTAGGGGGGTAGGGACGCAGTATTTT
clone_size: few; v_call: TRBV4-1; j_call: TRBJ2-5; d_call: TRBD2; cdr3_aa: CASSQGWAGVVETQYF; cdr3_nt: TGCGCCAGCAGCCAAGGATGGGCGGGGGTAGTGGAGACCCAGTACTTC
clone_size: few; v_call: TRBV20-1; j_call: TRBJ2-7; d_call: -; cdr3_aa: CSARPRDTTSYEQYF; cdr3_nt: TGCAGTGCTAGGCCTCGGGACACCACCTCCTACGAGCAGTACTTC
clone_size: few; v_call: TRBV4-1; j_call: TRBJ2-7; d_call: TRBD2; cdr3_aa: CASSQVSSGASSYEQYF; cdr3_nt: TGCGCCAGCAGCCAAGTATCTAGCGGGGCAAGCTCCTACGAGCAGTACTTC
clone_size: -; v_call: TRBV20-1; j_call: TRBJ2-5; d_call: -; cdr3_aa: CGQTSLETQYF; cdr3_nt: TGCGGACAGACTAGTTTAGAGACCCAGTACTTC
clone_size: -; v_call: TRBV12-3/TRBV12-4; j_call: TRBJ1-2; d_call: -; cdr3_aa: CASSSRGRGANYGYTF; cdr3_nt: TGTGCCAGCAGTTCCCGGGGACGGGGCGCTAACTATGGCTACACCTTC
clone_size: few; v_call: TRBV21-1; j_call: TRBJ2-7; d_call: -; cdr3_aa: CASSKPDRVTYEQYF; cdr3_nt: TGTGCCAGCAGCAAACCAGACAGAGTGACCTACGAGCAGTACTTC
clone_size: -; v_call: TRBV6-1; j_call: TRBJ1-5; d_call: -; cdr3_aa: CASSRTSNQPQHF; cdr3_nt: TGTGCCAGCAGTCGGACAAGCAATCAGCCCCAGCATTTT
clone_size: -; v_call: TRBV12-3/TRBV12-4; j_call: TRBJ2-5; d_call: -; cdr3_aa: CASSFVGSLETQYF; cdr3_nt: TGTGCCAGCAGTTTTGTGGGCAGTTTAGAGACCCAGTACTTC
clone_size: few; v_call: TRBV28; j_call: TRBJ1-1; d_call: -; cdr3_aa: CASSFLLGTSEAFF; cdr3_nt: TGTGCCAGCAGTTTTCTTTTAGGGACAAGTGAAGCTTTCTTT
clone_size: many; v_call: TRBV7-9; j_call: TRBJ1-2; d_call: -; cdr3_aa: CASSLASGVHGYTF; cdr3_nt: TGTGCCAGCAGCTTAGCTTCAGGGGTGCATGGCTACACCTTC
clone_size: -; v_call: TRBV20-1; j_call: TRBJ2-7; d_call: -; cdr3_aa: CSASFHTYEQYF; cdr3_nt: TGCAGTGCTAGTTTCCATACCTACGAGCAGTACTTC
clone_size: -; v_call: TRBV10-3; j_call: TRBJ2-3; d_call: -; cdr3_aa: CAISAQGGYTDTQYF; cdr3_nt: TGTGCCATCAGTGCGCAGGGGGGTTACACAGATACGCAGTATTTT
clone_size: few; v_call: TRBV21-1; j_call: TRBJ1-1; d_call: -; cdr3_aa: CASATDRLAEAFF; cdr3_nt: TGTGCCAGCGCCACAGACCGCCTCGCTGAAGCTTTCTTT
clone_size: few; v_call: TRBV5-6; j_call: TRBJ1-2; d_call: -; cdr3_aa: CASSPDTSYGYTF; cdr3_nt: TGTGCCAGCAGCCCGGACACATCCTATGGCTACACCTTC
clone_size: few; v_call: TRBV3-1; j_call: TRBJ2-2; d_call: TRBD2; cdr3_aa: CASSQGSSGIGELFF; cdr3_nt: TGTGCCAGCAGCCAAGGATCTAGCGGGATCGGGGAGCTGTTTTTT
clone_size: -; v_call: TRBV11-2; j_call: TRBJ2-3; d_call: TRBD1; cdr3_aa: CASSKLGTGVPSTDTQYF; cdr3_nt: TGTGCCAGCAGCAAGTTGGGGACAGGGGTTCCTAGCACAGATACGCAGTATTTT
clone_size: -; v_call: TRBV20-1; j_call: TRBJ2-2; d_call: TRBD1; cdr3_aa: CSAKTGSGSELFF; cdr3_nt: TGCAGTGCCAAGACAGGGTCTGGCTCGGAGCTGTTTTTT
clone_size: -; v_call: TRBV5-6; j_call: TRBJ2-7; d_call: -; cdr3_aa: CASSLGSTRTYEQYF; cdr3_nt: TGTGCCAGCAGCTTGGGATCGACAAGGACCTACGAGCAGTACTTC
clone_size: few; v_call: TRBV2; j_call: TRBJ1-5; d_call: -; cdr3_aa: CASRTLLGPQHF; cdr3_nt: TGTGCCAGCAGGACTCTCTTAGGGCCCCAGCATTTT
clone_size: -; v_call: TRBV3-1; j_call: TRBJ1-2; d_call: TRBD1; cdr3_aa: CASRNGTGPRRGYTF; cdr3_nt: TGTGCCAGCAGAAACGGGACAGGTCCCCGGCGGGGCTACACCTTC
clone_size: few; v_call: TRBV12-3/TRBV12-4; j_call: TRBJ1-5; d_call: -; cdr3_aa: CASSPTGFNQPQHF; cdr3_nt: TGTGCCAGCAGTCCCACCGGATTCAATCAGCCCCAGCATTTT
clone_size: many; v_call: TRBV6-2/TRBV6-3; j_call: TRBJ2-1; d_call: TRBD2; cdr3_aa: CASSSRERGVMYNEQFF; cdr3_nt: TGTGCCAGCAGTTCCAGGGAGCGGGGGGTTATGTACAATGAGCAGTTCTTC